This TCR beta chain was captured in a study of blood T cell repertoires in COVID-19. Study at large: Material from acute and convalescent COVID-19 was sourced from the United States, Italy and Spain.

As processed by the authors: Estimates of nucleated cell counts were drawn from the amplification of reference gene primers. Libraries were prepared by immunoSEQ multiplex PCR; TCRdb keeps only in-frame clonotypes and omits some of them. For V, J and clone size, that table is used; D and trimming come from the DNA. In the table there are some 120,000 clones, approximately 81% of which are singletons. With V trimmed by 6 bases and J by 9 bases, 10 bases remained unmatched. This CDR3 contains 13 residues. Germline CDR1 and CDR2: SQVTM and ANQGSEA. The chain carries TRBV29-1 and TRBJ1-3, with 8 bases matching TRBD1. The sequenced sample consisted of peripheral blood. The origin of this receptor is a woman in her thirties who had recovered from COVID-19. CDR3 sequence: CSVMTGASGTIYF. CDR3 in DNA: TGCAGCGTCATGACAGGGGCTAGTGGCACCATATATTTT.